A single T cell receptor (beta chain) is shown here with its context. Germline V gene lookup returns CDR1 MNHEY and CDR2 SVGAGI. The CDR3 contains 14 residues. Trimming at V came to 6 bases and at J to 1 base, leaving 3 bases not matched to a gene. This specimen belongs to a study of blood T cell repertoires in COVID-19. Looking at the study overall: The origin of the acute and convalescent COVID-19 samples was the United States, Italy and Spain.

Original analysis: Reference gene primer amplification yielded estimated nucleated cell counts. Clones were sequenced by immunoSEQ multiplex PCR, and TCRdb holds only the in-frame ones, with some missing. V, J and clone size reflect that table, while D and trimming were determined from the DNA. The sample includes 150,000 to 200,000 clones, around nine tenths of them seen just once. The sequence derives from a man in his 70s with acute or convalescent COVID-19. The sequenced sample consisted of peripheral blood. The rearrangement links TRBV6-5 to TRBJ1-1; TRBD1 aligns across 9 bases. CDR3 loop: CASRYRGQNTEAFF. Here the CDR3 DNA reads TGTGCCAGCAGATACAGGGGGCAGAACACTGAAGCTTTCTTT.